Below are 14 T cell receptor beta chains sequenced from a single sample in a study of blood T cell repertoires in COVID-19. Profiling relied on immunoSEQ multiplex PCR, and the TCRdb table lists in-frame clones only, not all of them. Of some 110,000 clones listed, 82% are singletons. The material sequenced was peripheral blood. The origin of the receptors is a woman aged 80 or over with acute or convalescent COVID-19.

This clone was picked up one time. The genes are TRBV27 and TRBJ1-1; unclear D gene. The CDR3 has 15 residues. Germline CDR1 MNHEY, CDR2 SMNVEV (reference sequence). V was pared by 5 bases and J by 5 bases, with 18 bases between. CDR3 loop: CASSIHKAGLTEAFF. The CDR3 nucleotides are TGTGCCAGCAGTATCCACAAGGCGGGCCTTACTGAAGCTTTCTTT.

V is TRBV29-1 and J is TRBJ1-1, with D possibly being TRBD1 (5 bases). Trimming removed 7 bases from V and 4 bases from J, with 13 bases in between. Germline V CDR1 and CDR2: SQVTM, ANQGSEA. The CDR3 covers 12 residues. The CDR3 region is CSGAGLGTEAFF. The CDR3 nucleotides are TGCAGCGGGGCAGGGCTGGGCACTGAAGCTTTCTTT.

The rearrangement links TRBV7-9 to TRBJ2-2; D unresolved. Germline V gene sequence: CDR1 SEHNR, CDR2 FQNEAQ (reference sequence). CDR3 length: 13 residues. The V and J ends lost 4 bases and 3 bases respectively, with 6 bases between them. The CDR3 sequence: CASSSTYTGELFF. DNA for the CDR3: TGTGCCAGCAGCTCGACTTACACCGGGGAGCTGTTTTTT. Using reference TRBV7-9 and TRBJ2-2 for the parts outside the CDR3, the full variable domain is DTGVSQNPRHKITKRGQNVTFRCDPISEHNRLYWYRQTLGQGPEFLTYFQNEAQLEKSRLLSDRFSAERPKGSFSTLEIQRTEQGDSAMYLCASSSTYTGELFFGEGSRLTVL.

The chain is built from TRBV10-3 and TRBJ2-1; the match to TRBD1 covers 9 bases. This CDR3 region has 19 residues. The germline gives CDR1 ENHRY, CDR2 SYGVKD. J was trimmed by 0 bases and V by 0 bases; bases with no gene match: 9. The CDR3 loop is CAISESPRDRVSSYNEQFF. The CDR3 DNA follows: TGTGCCATCAGTGAGTCCCCCCGGGACAGGGTTAGCTCCTACAATGAGCAGTTCTTC.

The CDR3, as DNA: TGTGCCAGCAGCGCCACCGGGACTAGCGGTAATGAGCAGTTCTTC. Residues: CASSATGTSGNEQFF. The J gene is TRBJ2-1, the V gene TRBV9, with 11 bases lining up with TRBD2. V was pared by 3 bases and J by 7 bases, with 6 bases of the junction left unmatched. In germline, CDR1 is SGDLS, CDR2 YYNGEE. The CDR3 is made up of 15 amino acids.

The chain couples TRBV28 to TRBJ1-5; tentatively, D is TRBD1 (5 bases). Trimming removed 7 bases at V and 9 bases at J, with 13 bases between. Germline lookup yields CDR1 MDHEN and CDR2 SYDVKM. The CDR3 is 12 residues long. The CDR3 DNA is TGTGCCAGCATCAGAAGGGGCGGGCCCCAGCATTTT. Protein product: CASIRRGGPQHF. Based on the CDR3 plus reference TRBV28 and TRBJ1-5, the full variable domain is DVKVTQSSRYLVKRTGEKVFLECVQDMDHENMFWYRQDPGLGLRLIYFSYDVKMKEKGDIPEGYSVSREKKERFSLILESASTNQTSMYLCASIRRGGPQHFGDGTRLSIL.

CDR3 DNA: TGCGCCAGCAGCCAAAGGAAGCGGGAGACAGATACGCAGTATTTT. The encoded protein is CASSQRKRETDTQYF. V and J are TRBV4-3 and TRBJ2-3; TRBD2 matches at 8 bases. The germline gives CDR1 LGHNA, CDR2 YSLEER. Losses at the gene ends were 2 bases for V and 3 bases for J; bases not matched to a gene: 4. The CDR3 is 15 residues long.

The chain combines TRBV13 with TRBJ2-2; D may be TRBD1 (6 bases). Per germline, CDR1 PRHDT and CDR2 FYEKMQ (reference sequence). With 4 bases removed from V and 3 bases from J, the gap between germline ends came to 18 bases. CDR3 length: 17 amino acids. CDR3 loop: CASSSIAGTPHTGELFF. CDR3 DNA sequence: TGTGCCAGCAGCTCGATTGCCGGGACACCACACACCGGGGAGCTGTTTTTT. The whole variable domain, remainder taken from reference TRBV13 and TRBJ2-2, is AAGVIQSPRHLIKEKRETATLKCYPIPRHDTVYWYQQGPGQDPQFLISFYEKMQSDKGSIPDRFSAQQFSDYHSELNMSSLELGDSALYFCASSSIAGTPHTGELFFGEGSRLTVL.

The V call is TRBV5-1, the J call TRBJ2-2; tentative D call: TRBD2 (6 bases). V lost 1 base to trimming and J lost 3 bases, with 13 bases between them. The CDR3 covers 16 residues. Germline lookup yields CDR1 SGHRS and CDR2 YFSETQ. The CDR3 nucleotides are TGCGCCAGCAGCTTGCTCGCGGGATCTCACACCGGGGAGCTGTTTTTT. Its translation is CASSLLAGSHTGELFF.

The V call is TRBV27, the J call TRBJ1-5, with D unclear. CDR1 is MNHEY, CDR2 SMNVEV, per germline (reference sequence). V gave up 5 bases and J gave up 0 bases, with 11 bases separating them. The CDR3 has 15 residues. The CDR3 here is CASSPFRYSNQPQHF. DNA of the CDR3: TGTGCCAGCAGTCCTTTTAGATATAGCAATCAGCCCCAGCATTTT.

The chain has TRBV4-3 and TRBJ2-4; TRBD1 agrees at 7 bases. J lost 6 bases, V lost 0 bases, and 5 bases had no gene match. CDR1 and CDR2 (germline): LGHNA, YSLEER. The CDR3 covers 15 residues. The CDR3 here is CASSQEPGQLNIQYF. In nucleotides, the CDR3 is TGCGCCAGCAGCCAAGAACCGGGACAGCTAAACATTCAGTACTTC.

This chain joins TRBV30 and TRBJ1-4, with 7 bases lining up with TRBD1. The CDR3 runs to 14 residues. Germline V gene lookup returns CDR1 GTSNPN and CDR2 SVGIG (reference sequence). The trim removed 1 base at V and 7 bases at J, leaving 6 bases unmatched. Here the CDR3 DNA reads TGTGCCTGGAGTGACGGGACAGCGGTTGAAAAACTGTTTTTT. It specifies CAWSDGTAVEKLFF.

V gene TRBV6-5 combines with J gene TRBJ2-5; 9 nucleotides align to TRBD1. This CDR3 is built from 14 residues. CDR1 is MNHEY and CDR2 is SVGAGI in the germline V gene. J was trimmed by 5 bases and V by 6 bases; bases with no gene match: 7. The CDR3 sequence is CASRRRTGVETQYF. CDR3 nucleotide sequence: TGTGCCAGCAGAAGGCGGACAGGGGTGGAGACCCAGTACTTC.

The chain uses TRBV3-1 (or the pseudogene TRBV3-2) and TRBJ1-5, with D possibly TRBD1 on 5 matching bases. V lost 1 base, J lost 6 bases, and 13 bases lay in between. This CDR3 has 15 amino acids. In germline, CDR1 is LGHDT, CDR2 YNNKEL (reference sequence). The CDR3 loop reads CASSQGAGGGQPQHF. In nucleotides, the CDR3 is TGTGCCAGCAGCCAAGGGGCGGGGGGAGGTCAGCCCCAGCATTTT.